This T cell receptor (beta chain) was sequenced during a study of shared clonotypes between healthy human individuals. Study-wide findings and caveats: Incompleteness in sorted-subset sequencing, despite large depth, was shown by rarefaction. Non-shared clonotypes showed lower generation probabilities than clonotypes common to all four donors.

The V gene's germline CDR1 is SEHNR and CDR2 FQNEAQ (reference sequence). CDR3 length equals 17 residues. The V gene lost 2 bases and the J gene lost 8 bases, with 19 bases spanning the gap. A word on this clone: The antigen is unknown.

Cells designated naive CD8 were CD45RO-negative and were positively selected for CCR7, with terminally differentiated effector memory CD45RA+ cells excluded. Generated by immunoSEQ multiplex PCR, the TCRdb table keeps only in-frame clones and is missing some. This sample yields roughly 2 million clones, of which about 95% are seen a single time; 0.9% to 1.4% belongs to the top ten. The origin of this receptor is a man between 18 and 29 years old in good health. This sequence joins TRBV7-9 and TRBJ1-6, with D possibly TRBD1 on 6 matching bases. The sequenced material came from naive CD8+ T cells sorted from blood. Here the CDR3 reads CASSLKSAGQLYSPLHF. CDR3 DNA sequence: TGTGCCAGCAGCTTAAAGTCGGCGGGACAATTATATTCACCCCTCCACTTT.